Shown below are 9 T cell receptor beta chains from a single sample sequenced in a study of T cells in Graves' hyperthyroidism and ophthalmopathy (dated by TCRdb to the late 2010s). Library generation was performed with multiplex PCR. The sequencer listed for this sample is Illumina HiSeq 2000. Amplification of TCR beta CDR3 regions was carried out from RNA transcripts. A first-round RT-PCR of the TCR CDR3 used the HTBI primer set with the Qiagen OneStep RT-PCR kit. In-frame beta chains were kept once TCRdb had trimmed the public reads at Q25 with fastp and called clones with MiXCR. Each CDR3 protein gets just one entry, which takes the most common genes and DNA from the rows behind it. The sample table lists some 600,000 distinct CDR3 sequences, around 13% of them with a count of one. The top ten clonotypes cover under 7% of the sample. The material sequenced was blood. The source of these receptors is a woman aged 30 to 39 with Graves' hyperthyroidism that later progressed to Graves' ophthalmopathy.

The genes are TRBV19 and TRBJ1-3; D is unresolved. Germline lookup yields CDR1 LNHDA and CDR2 SQIVND (reference sequence). The CDR3 extends over 15 amino acids. The V gene lost 3 bases and the J gene lost 2 bases, with 11 bases spanning the gap. CDR3: CASSIGLVAGNTIYF. CDR3 DNA sequence: TGTGCCAGTAGTATTGGGTTGGTGGCTGGAAACACCATATATTTT.

Of note for this clonotype: Being one base from a much bigger clone, this may be a read error. This sequence joins TRBV4-1 and TRBJ2-3; 7 nucleotides agree with TRBD2. This CDR3 has 20 residues. Germline V gene sequence: CDR1 MGHRA, CDR2 YSYEKL. V shed 0 bases and J 0 bases; nucleotides not matched to a gene: 15. The CDR3 DNA is TGCGCCAGCAGCCAAGAAACGCCTCGGCCGATGACTAGCAGCACAGATACGCAGTATTTT. This codes for CASSQETPRPMTSSTDTQYF.

This clonotype has a count of ten or more. The V and J genes are TRBV18 and TRBJ2-1; no firm D call. The CDR3 length is 13 residues. Trimming cost V 3 bases and J 6 bases, with 9 bases left between them. The germline V gene encodes CDR1 KGHSH and CDR2 LQKENI. The CDR3 DNA reads as TGTGCCAGCTCACCCAACACGGTCAATGAGCAGTTCTTC. This translates into CASSPNTVNEQFF.

In its sample, this clonotype was seen many times. The chain combines TRBV11-2 with TRBJ1-2, with 9 bases aligning to TRBD1. This CDR3 region has 13 residues. Unmatched junction bases numbered 4, after V lost 5 bases and J lost 6 bases. From germline, CDR1 is SGHAT and CDR2 FQNNGV. In DNA form, the CDR3 reads TGTGCCAGCAGCCTATGGGACAGGGATGGCTACACCTTC. Translated, it gives CASSLWDRDGYTF.

Ten or more counts support this clonotype. This chain joins TRBV20-1 and TRBJ1-1; D is unclear. V was cut by 0 bases and J by 0 bases, with 5 bases left in between. The length of the CDR3 is 13 residues. Germline CDR1 DFQATT, CDR2 SNEGSKA (reference sequence). CDR3 bases: TGCAGTGCTAGAGATCCGATGAACACTGAAGCTTTCTTT. Translating it yields CSARDPMNTEAFF.

Remarks on this clonotype: Relative to the germline gene, one junction end is altered; a read error may explain this. This CDR3 is CSVEDYRGRNYGYTF. CDR3 in DNA: TGCAGCGTTGAAGATTACAGGGGGAGAAACTATGGCTATACCTTC. The chain couples TRBV29-1 to TRBJ1-2; 8 positions match TRBD1. CDR1 is SQVTM and CDR2 is ANQGSEA in the germline V gene. The CDR3 runs 15 residues. The variable domain in full, with the rest retrieved from reference TRBV29-1 and TRBJ1-2, is SAVISQKPSRDICQRGTSLTIQCQVDSQVTMMFWYRQQPGQSLTLIATANQGSEATYESGFVIDKFPISRPNLTFSTLTVSNMSPEDSSIYLCSVEDYRGRNYGYTFGSGTRLTVV.

The chain combines TRBV20-1 with TRBJ2-1; 7 bases fit TRBD2. Germline V gives CDR1 DFQATT, CDR2 SNEGSKA (reference sequence). Losses at the gene ends were 6 bases for V and 4 bases for J; bases not matched to a gene: 12. The CDR3 contains 15 residues. The CDR3 spells CSASTSQTLYNEQFF. CDR3 nucleotide sequence: TGCAGTGCCTCGACTAGCCAGACACTATACAATGAGCAGTTCTTC.

The gene calls are TRBV25-1 and TRBJ1-2; D is unresolved. The CDR3 contains 13 residues. Looked up from germline, CDR1 is MGHDK and CDR2 is SYGVNS. Deletions cut 1 base from V and 2 bases from J, with 5 bases between. CDR3 coding DNA: TGTGCCAGCAGTGAATCGCGGAACTATGGCTACACCTTC. This sequence encodes CASSESRNYGYTF.

In this sample, this clonotype turned up many times. The V call is TRBV27, the J call TRBJ2-7; weak D call: TRBD1 (6 bases). The CDR3 loop spans 14 amino acids. Germline V lookup: CDR1 MNHEY, CDR2 SMNVEV (reference sequence). V gave up 2 bases and J gave up 2 bases, with 10 bases separating them. The CDR3 here is CASSLPGTTYEQYF. CDR3 DNA sequence: TGTGCCAGCAGTTTACCCGGGACAACCTACGAGCAGTACTTC.